The 24 T cell receptor beta chains below come from one sample, sequenced in a study of blood T cell repertoires in COVID-19. Repertoires were generated with immunoSEQ multiplex PCR, while TCRdb's copy carries only in-frame clones and drops some. This sample has some 44,000 clones, with more than 65% found just once. The specimen sequenced was peripheral blood. The receptors were sampled from an older woman with acute or convalescent COVID-19.

The rearrangement joins TRBV7-2 to TRBJ2-7, with 14 bases matching TRBD2. The V and J ends lost 1 base and 5 bases, in that order; junction bases with no gene match: 7. Germline CDR1 reads SGHTA; CDR2 reads FQGNSA. The CDR3 has 17 residues. This CDR3 is CASSLVRTSGGFHEQYF. The CDR3 DNA is TGTGCCAGCAGCTTAGTTAGGACTAGCGGGGGGTTCCACGAGCAGTACTTC.

The gene calls are TRBV19 and TRBJ1-1, with D maybe TRBD1 (5 bases). Germline CDR1 LNHDA, CDR2 SQIVND (reference sequence). V was clipped by 7 bases and J by 3 bases, with 15 bases between them. The CDR3 is 14 amino acids. CDR3 amino acids: CASKAPGSDTEAFF. As DNA, the CDR3 is TGTGCCAGTAAAGCTCCAGGGTCGGACACTGAAGCTTTCTTT.

This sequence joins TRBV12-3 or TRBV12-4 and TRBJ1-2; TRBD1 agrees at 7 bases. Trimming cost V 6 bases and J 2 bases; bases outside gene matches: 3. The CDR3 has 13 amino acids. CDR3 DNA: TGTGCCAGCAGCTCGACAGGGAACTATGGCTACACCTTC. Protein product: CASSSTGNYGYTF.

The chain is built from TRBV7-9 and TRBJ1-1; D gene ambiguous. CDR1 is SEHNR, CDR2 FQNEAQ, per germline (reference sequence). V was shortened by 1 base and J by 1 base, with 7 bases between the two germline ends. This CDR3 spans 14 amino acids. In DNA, the CDR3 is TGTGCCAGCAGCTTAGTATCGGGGAACACTGAAGCTTTCTTT. This gives the protein CASSLVSGNTEAFF.

This sequence joins TRBV11-2 and TRBJ1-1; 7 nucleotides agree with TRBD1. This CDR3 is 16 amino acids long. The germline gives CDR1 SGHAT, CDR2 FQNNGV. V gave up 1 base and J gave up 7 bases; unmatched junction bases: 12. CDR3 DNA sequence: TGTGCCAGCAGCTTAGCCTCAGGGGGGTTCTCGTATGAAGCTTTCTTT. Its translation is CASSLASGGFSYEAFF.

The gene calls are TRBV7-2 and TRBJ2-3; tentatively, D is TRBD2 (6 bases). V was clipped by 5 bases and J by 5 bases, with 14 bases between them. Germline CDR1 reads SGHTA; CDR2 reads FQGNSA. This CDR3 is built from 14 residues. CDR3 sequence reads: CASSTTLGGDTQYF. As DNA, the CDR3 is TGTGCCAGCAGCACAACTCTGGGGGGAGATACGCAGTATTTT.

The V call is TRBV14, the J call TRBJ1-4; maybe TRBD1 (6 bases). V dropped 1 base and J dropped 8 bases, with 14 bases sitting between them. CDR3 length equals 15 residues. The germline gives CDR1 SGHDN, CDR2 FVKESK. The CDR3 bases are TGTGCCAGCAGCCAAGTTTGGGGGCCGGGGGAAAAACTGTTTTTT. It translates to CASSQVWGPGEKLFF.

Written as DNA, the CDR3 is TGTGCCAGCAAGGGGGTGGGCACAGATACGCAGTATTTT. Encoded protein: CASKGVGTDTQYF. This chain joins TRBV5-4 and TRBJ2-3, with D tentatively TRBD1 (6 bases). CDR1 and CDR2 from the germline V gene are SGHNT and YYREEE (reference sequence). The V and J ends lost 6 bases and 1 base respectively, with 9 bases between them. The CDR3 has 13 amino acids.

This chain links TRBV6-1 with TRBJ1-5; 7 bases are a match to TRBD1. CDR1 MNHNS and CDR2 SASEGT come from the germline V gene. There are 14 residues in the CDR3. Unmatched junction bases numbered 3, after V lost 3 bases and J lost 4 bases. CDR3 nucleotides: TGTGCCAGCAGTGAGACACAGGGGAATCAGCCCCAGCATTTT. Amino acids: CASSETQGNQPQHF.

The chain links TRBV11-2 to TRBJ2-1; TRBD2 might be the D (6 bases). This CDR3 comprises 15 residues. Germline values: CDR1 SGHAT, CDR2 FQNNGV. Trimming left V 0 bases short and J 8 bases short, with 14 bases between. This CDR3 is CASSLDRLDLDEQFF. CDR3 bases: TGTGCCAGCAGCTTAGATCGACTAGACCTCGATGAGCAGTTCTTC.

This clone was seen just once. The chain carries TRBV19 and TRBJ1-5; 9 bases agree with TRBD1. CDR3 size: 14 residues. CDR1 is LNHDA, CDR2 SQIVND, per germline (reference sequence). Unmatched junction bases numbered 1, after V lost 5 bases and J lost 2 bases. The CDR3 sequence: CASSWDRGNQPQHF. CDR3 sequence (DNA): TGTGCCAGTAGTTGGGACAGGGGCAATCAGCCCCAGCATTTT.

This clone was seen a handful of times. The J gene is TRBJ2-5, the V gene TRBV6-4; 9 bases are a match to TRBD1. With 5 bases clipped from V and 5 bases from J, the junction kept 6 bases outside the gene matches. Germline lookup yields CDR1 MRHNA and CDR2 SNTAGT. There are 14 residues in the CDR3. Here the CDR3 reads CASSLGTGWETQYF. For the CDR3, the DNA is TGTGCCAGCAGTCTAGGGACAGGGTGGGAGACCCAGTACTTC.

The chain uses TRBV2 and TRBJ2-2; D may be TRBD2 (6 bases). Germline V gene data show CDR1 as SNHLY and CDR2 as FYNNEI. The CDR3 consists of 16 residues. V lost 1 base and J 4 bases, leaving 13 bases between the germline ends. CDR3 amino acids: CASSEVSSAGTGELFF. The CDR3 DNA reads TGTGCCAGCAGTGAAGTATCTAGCGCGGGCACCGGGGAGCTGTTTTTT. The whole variable domain, remainder taken from reference TRBV2 and TRBJ2-2, is EPEVTQTPSHQVTQMGQEVILRCVPISNHLYFYWYRQILGQKVEFLVSFYNNEISEKSEIFDDQFSVERPDGSNFTLKIRSTKLEDSAMYFCASSEVSSAGTGELFFGEGSRLTVL.

This clone was recorded once. The chain joins TRBV19 to TRBJ1-3; tentative D call: TRBD1 (6 bases). Trimming cost V 4 bases and J 0 bases, with 13 bases left between them. CDR1 is LNHDA, CDR2 SQIVND, per germline (reference sequence). This CDR3 is 16 amino acids long. CDR3 sequence: CASSTPDSSSGNTIYF. In DNA, the CDR3 is TGTGCCAGTAGTACCCCGGACAGTAGCTCTGGAAACACCATATATTTT.

Here the CDR3 reads CASSSVRGIVRTNEKLFF. The CDR3 DNA sequence: TGCGCCAGCAGCTCAGTGAGGGGGATCGTTAGAACTAATGAAAAACTGTTTTTT. V is TRBV4-1 and J is TRBJ1-4; D possibly corresponds to TRBD1 (6 bases). Trimming stripped 5 bases from V and 1 base from J, with 20 bases between. The CDR3 is made up of 18 amino acids. The germline V gene encodes CDR1 MGHRA and CDR2 YSYEKL.

The chain couples TRBV7-8 to TRBJ1-1; weak D call: TRBD1 (6 bases). V was trimmed by 0 bases and J by 3 bases, leaving 11 bases between them. Germline V gene data show CDR1 as SGHVS and CDR2 as FQNEAQ. The CDR3 sequence is 15 residues long. The CDR3 region has the DNA TGTGCCAGCAGCTTAGCTCTTGCAGGGGACACTGAAGCTTTCTTT. Translation gives CASSLALAGDTEAFF.

This clone showed up just a few times. This specimen includes other DNA sequences encoding the same CDR3. As DNA, the CDR3 is TGTGCCAGCACGGGACTAAACACCGGGGAGCTGTTTTTT. Its protein is CASTGLNTGELFF. The chain links TRBV6-5 to TRBJ2-2, with 7 bases matching TRBD2. The CDR3 runs 13 residues. Losses at the gene ends were 7 bases for V and 2 bases for J; bases not matched to a gene: 1. The V gene's germline CDR1 is MNHEY and CDR2 SVGAGI.

V is TRBV3-1 (or the pseudogene TRBV3-2) and J is TRBJ2-1, with D perhaps matching TRBD2 (6 bases). Per the germline V gene, CDR1 is LGHDT and CDR2 is YNNKEL (reference sequence). The CDR3 is 16 residues long. V gave up 3 bases and J gave up 5 bases, with 17 bases separating them. The CDR3 sequence is CASSQRGTSLDNEQFF. DNA for the CDR3: TGTGCCAGCAGCCAGAGGGGCACTAGCCTAGACAATGAGCAGTTCTTC.

V usage is TRBV5-1 and J usage is TRBJ2-7; TRBD1 agrees at 7 bases. Trimming cost V 0 bases and J 2 bases; bases outside gene matches: 2. This CDR3 is 14 amino acids long. Germline V gives CDR1 SGHRS, CDR2 YFSETQ. CDR3 residues: CASSLEQGAYEQYF. The CDR3, as DNA: TGCGCCAGCAGCTTGGAGCAGGGGGCCTACGAGCAGTACTTC.

The V and J genes are TRBV7-6 and TRBJ2-7; D remains ambiguous. Germline V gene lookup returns CDR1 SGHVS and CDR2 FNYEAQ. There are 13 residues in the CDR3. V shed 7 bases and J shed 0 bases, with 10 bases lying between them. The DNA for the CDR3 is TGTGCCAGCATGCCTCGACACTCCTACGAGCAGTACTTC. This encodes CASMPRHSYEQYF.

The CDR3 region has the DNA TGTGCCTGGAGTGTGCGTGGGCTCGTTGACACCGGGGAGCTGTTTTTT. Its translation is CAWSVRGLVDTGELFF. J is TRBJ2-2 and V is TRBV30; D remains unclear. V shed 0 bases and J shed 3 bases, with 14 bases lying between them. The germline V gene has CDR1 GTSNPN and CDR2 SVGIG (reference sequence). The CDR3 spans 16 residues.

V gene TRBV30 combines with J gene TRBJ1-1, with D maybe TRBD1 (6 bases). Germline values: CDR1 GTSNPN, CDR2 SVGIG (reference sequence). The CDR3 totals 15 residues. V shed 4 bases and J shed 2 bases, with 17 bases lying between them. The CDR3 loop is CAWKTWGQYNTEAFF. The DNA for the CDR3 is TGTGCCTGGAAAACCTGGGGGCAGTACAACACTGAAGCTTTCTTT.

This chain links TRBV7-7 with TRBJ2-1, with D perhaps matching TRBD1 (5 bases). Per germline, CDR1 SSHAT and CDR2 FNYEAQ (reference sequence). The V end lost 5 bases, the J end lost 5 bases, and 10 bases lay between the germline ends. The CDR3 has 13 amino acids. This chain's CDR3 is CASSLSTDNEQFF. The CDR3 DNA sequence: TGTGCCAGCAGCCTCTCGACAGACAATGAGCAGTTCTTC.

This clone was recorded once. The chain employs TRBV6-5 and TRBJ2-2; TRBD1 matches at 7 bases. CDR1 is MNHEY and CDR2 is SVGAGI in the germline V gene. This CDR3 region has 16 residues. Trimming took 2 bases from V and 1 from J; bases not matched to a gene: 4. CDR3 bases: TGTGCCAGCAGTTACCAGAGGGACAGGAACACCGGGGAGCTGTTTTTT. Amino acid sequence: CASSYQRDRNTGELFF.